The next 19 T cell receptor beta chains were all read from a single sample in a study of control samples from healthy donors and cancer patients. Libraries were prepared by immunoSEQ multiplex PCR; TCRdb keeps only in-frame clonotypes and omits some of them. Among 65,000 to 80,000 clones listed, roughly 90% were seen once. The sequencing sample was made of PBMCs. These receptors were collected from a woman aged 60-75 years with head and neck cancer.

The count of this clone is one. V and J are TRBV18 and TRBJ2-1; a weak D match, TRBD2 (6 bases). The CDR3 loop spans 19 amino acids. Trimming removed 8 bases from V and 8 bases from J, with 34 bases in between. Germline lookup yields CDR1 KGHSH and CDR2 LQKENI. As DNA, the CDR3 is TGTGCCAGCACCAACGGACCAGCCACAACGGGAGTAATTAAGGATGAGCAGTTCTTC. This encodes CASTNGPATTGVIKDEQFF.

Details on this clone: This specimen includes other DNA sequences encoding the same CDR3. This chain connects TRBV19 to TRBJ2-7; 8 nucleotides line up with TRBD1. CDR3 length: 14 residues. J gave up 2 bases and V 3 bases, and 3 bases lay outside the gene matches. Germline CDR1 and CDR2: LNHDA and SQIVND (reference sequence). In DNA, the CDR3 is TGTGCCAGTAGTATCCGGGACAGGCCCTACGAGCAGTACTTC. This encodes CASSIRDRPYEQYF.

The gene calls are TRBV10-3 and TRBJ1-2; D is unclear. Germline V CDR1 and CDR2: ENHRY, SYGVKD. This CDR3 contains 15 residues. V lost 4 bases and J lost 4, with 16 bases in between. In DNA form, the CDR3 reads TGTGCCATCAGTGGGGGAGGCAGGTGGGGCTATGGCTACACCTTC. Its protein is CAISGGGRWGYGYTF.

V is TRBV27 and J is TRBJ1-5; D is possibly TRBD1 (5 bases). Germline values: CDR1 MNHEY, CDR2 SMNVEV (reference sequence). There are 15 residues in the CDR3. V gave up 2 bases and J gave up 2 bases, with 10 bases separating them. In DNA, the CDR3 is TGTGCCAGCAGTTTAGGGCAGGGACGCAATCAGCCCCAGCATTTT. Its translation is CASSLGQGRNQPQHF.

The CDR3 spells CASSFEYTEAFF. The CDR3, as DNA: TGTGCCAGCAGTTTCGAGTACACTGAAGCTTTCTTT. V and J are TRBV6-4 and TRBJ1-1; D is undetermined. V gave up 5 bases and J gave up 3 bases, with 7 bases separating them. The CDR3 totals 12 residues. CDR1 is MRHNA and CDR2 is SNTAGT in the germline V gene.

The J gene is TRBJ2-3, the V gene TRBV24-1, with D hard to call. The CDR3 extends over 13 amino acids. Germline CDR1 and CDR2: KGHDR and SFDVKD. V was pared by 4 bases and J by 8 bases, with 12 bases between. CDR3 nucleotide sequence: TGTGCCACCAGTGACTCTCGGTCTGGTACGCAGTATTTT. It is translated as CATSDSRSGTQYF.

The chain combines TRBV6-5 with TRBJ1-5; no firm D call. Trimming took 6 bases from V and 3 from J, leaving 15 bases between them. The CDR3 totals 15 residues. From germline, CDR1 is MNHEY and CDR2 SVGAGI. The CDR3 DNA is TGTGCCAGCAGGGCAAAGCGGGGAATCAATCAGCCCCAGCATTTT. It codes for CASRAKRGINQPQHF.

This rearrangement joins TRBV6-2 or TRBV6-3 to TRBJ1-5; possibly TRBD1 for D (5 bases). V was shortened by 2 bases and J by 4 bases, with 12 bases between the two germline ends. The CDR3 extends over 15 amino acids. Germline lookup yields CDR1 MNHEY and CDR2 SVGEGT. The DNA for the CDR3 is TGTGCCAGCAGTTACGGGGGATTCCCTAATCAGCCCCAGCATTTT. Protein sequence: CASSYGGFPNQPQHF.

CDR3 sequence reads: CASSPGTGGIYEQYF. In nucleotides, the CDR3 is TGTGCCAGCAGCCCCGGGACAGGGGGTATCTACGAGCAGTACTTC. This rearrangement joins TRBV5-4 to TRBJ2-7; TRBD1 matches at 11 bases. This CDR3 region has 15 residues. Germline CDR1 is SGHNT and CDR2 is YYREEE (reference sequence). V gave up 4 bases and J gave up 3 bases; unmatched junction bases: 6. Drawing the rest from reference TRBV5-4 and TRBJ2-7, the complete variable domain is ETGVTQSPTHLIKTRGQQVTLRCSSQSGHNTVSWYQQALGQGPQFIFQYYREEENGRGNFPPRFSGLQFPNYSSELNVNALELDDSALYLCASSPGTGGIYEQYFGPGTRLTVT.

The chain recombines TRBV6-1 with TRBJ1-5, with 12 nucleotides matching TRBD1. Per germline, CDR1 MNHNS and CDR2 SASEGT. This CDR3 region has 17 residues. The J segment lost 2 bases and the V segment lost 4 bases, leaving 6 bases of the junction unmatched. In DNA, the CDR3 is TGTGCCAGCAGTGGAGGGACAGGGGGCGCGGGCAATCAGCCCCAGCATTTT. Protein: CASSGGTGGAGNQPQHF.

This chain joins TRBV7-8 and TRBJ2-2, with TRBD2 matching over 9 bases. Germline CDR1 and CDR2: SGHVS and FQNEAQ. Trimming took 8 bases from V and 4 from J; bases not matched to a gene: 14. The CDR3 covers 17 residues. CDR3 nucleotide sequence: TGTGCCAGCCGGGGGGGCCGTCTAGCGGGACGCACCGGGGAGCTGTTTTTT. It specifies CASRGGRLAGRTGELFF.

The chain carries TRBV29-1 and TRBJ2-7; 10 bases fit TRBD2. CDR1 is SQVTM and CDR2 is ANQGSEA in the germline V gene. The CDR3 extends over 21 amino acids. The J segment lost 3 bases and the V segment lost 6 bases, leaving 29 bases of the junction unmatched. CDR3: CSVADRAGKSGRAEGGYEQYF. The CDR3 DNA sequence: TGCAGCGTAGCGGACAGGGCAGGGAAAAGCGGGAGGGCCGAAGGTGGCTACGAGCAGTACTTC.

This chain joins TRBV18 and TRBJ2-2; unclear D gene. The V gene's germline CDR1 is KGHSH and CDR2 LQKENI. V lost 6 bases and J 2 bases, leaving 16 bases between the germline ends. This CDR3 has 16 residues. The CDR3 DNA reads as TGTGCCAGCTCGCCCGACCAGAACGGAAACACCGGGGAGCTGTTTTTT. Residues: CASSPDQNGNTGELFF. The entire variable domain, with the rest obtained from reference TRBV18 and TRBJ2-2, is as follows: NAGVMQNPRHLVRRRGQEARLRCSPMKGHSHVYWYRQLPEEGLKFMVYLQKENIIDESGMPKERFSAEFPKEGPSILRIQQVVRGDSAAYFCASSPDQNGNTGELFFGEGSRLTVL.

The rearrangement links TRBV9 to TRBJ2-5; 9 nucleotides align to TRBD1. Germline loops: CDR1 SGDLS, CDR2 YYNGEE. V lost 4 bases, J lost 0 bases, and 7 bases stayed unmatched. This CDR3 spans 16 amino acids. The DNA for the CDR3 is TGTGCCAGCAGCACCGGACAGGGGCCTAACCAAGAGACCCAGTACTTC. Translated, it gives CASSTGQGPNQETQYF.

The CDR3 DNA reads as TGTGCCAGTAGTATTTCCGGGCTCCAACAAGAGACCCAGTACTTC. It specifies CASSISGLQQETQYF. The V and J genes are TRBV19 and TRBJ2-5, with D unclear. The CDR3 is made up of 15 amino acids. V was pared by 3 bases and J by 2 bases, with 13 bases between. Looked up from germline, CDR1 is LNHDA and CDR2 is SQIVND (reference sequence).

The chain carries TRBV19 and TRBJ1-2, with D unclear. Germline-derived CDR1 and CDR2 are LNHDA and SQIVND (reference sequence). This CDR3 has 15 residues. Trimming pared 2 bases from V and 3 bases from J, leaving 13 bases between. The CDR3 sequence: CASSISSGSDYGYTF. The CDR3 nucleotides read TGTGCCAGTAGTATATCGTCAGGAAGCGACTATGGCTACACCTTC.

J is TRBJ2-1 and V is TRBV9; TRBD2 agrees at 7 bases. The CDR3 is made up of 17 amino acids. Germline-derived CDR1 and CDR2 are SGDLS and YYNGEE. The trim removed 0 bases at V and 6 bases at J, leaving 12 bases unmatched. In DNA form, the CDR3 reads TGTGCCAGCAGCGTAGTGGGCGGGAGCCTCCTTGGCAATGAGCAGTTCTTC. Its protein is CASSVVGGSLLGNEQFF.

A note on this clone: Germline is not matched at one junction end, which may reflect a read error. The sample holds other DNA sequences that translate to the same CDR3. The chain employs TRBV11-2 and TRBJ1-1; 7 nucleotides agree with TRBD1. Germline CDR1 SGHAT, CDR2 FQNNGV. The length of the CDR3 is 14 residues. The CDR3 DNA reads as TGTGCCAGCAGCTTCAACAGGGGTCAGACTGAAGCCTTCTTT. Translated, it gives CASSFNRGQTEAFF.

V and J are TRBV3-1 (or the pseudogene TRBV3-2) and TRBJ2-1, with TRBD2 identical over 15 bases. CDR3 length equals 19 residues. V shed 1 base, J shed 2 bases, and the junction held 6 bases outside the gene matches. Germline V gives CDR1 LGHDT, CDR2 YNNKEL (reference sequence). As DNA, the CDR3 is TGTGCCAGCAGCCAAGGGACTAGCGGGAGGGCCGGGGCCTACAATGAGCAGTTCTTC. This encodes CASSQGTSGRAGAYNEQFF.